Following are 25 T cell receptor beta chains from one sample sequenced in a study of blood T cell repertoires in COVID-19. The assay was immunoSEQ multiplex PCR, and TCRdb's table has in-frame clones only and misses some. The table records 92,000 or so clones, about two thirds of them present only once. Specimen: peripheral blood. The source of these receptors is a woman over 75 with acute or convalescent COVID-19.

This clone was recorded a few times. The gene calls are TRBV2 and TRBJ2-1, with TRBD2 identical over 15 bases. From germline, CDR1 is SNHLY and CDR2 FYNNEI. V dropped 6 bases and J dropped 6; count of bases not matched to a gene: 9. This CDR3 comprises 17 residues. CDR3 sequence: CASRGPGTSGGPNEQFF. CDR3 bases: TGTGCCAGCAGAGGTCCCGGGACTAGCGGGGGGCCCAATGAGCAGTTCTTC.

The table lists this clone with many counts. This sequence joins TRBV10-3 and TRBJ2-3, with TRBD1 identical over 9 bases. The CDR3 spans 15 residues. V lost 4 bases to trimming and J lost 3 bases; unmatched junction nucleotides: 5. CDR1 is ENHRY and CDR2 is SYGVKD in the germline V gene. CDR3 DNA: TGTGCCATCAGTGGCTGGGACAGGGCTACAGATACGCAGTATTTT. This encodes CAISGWDRATDTQYF.

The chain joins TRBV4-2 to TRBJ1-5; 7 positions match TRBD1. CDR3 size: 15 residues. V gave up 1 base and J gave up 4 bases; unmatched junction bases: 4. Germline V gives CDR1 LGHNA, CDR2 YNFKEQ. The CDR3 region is CASSQGDRGNQPQHF. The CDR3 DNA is TGTGCCAGCAGCCAAGGGGACAGAGGGAATCAGCCCCAGCATTTT.

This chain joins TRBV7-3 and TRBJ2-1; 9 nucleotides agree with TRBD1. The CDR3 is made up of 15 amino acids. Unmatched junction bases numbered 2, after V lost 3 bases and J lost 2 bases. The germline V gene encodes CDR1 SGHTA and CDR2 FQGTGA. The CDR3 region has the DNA TGTGCCAGCAGCTTGGGACAGGGAACCTACAATGAGCAGTTCTTC. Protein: CASSLGQGTYNEQFF.

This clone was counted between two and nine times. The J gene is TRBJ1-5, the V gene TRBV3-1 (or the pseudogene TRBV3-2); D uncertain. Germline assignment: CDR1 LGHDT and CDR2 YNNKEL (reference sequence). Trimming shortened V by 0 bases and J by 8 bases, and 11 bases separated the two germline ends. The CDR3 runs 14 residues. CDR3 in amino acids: CASSQDSTSEPQHF. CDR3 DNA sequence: TGTGCCAGCAGCCAAGATTCGACTTCCGAGCCCCAGCATTTT.

The chain's CDR3 is CASSERGGTGELFF. CDR3 bases: TGTGCCAGCAGCGAGCGGGGAGGCACCGGGGAGCTGTTTTTT. The chain joins TRBV6-4 to TRBJ2-2, with 7 nucleotides matching TRBD2. This CDR3 spans 14 amino acids. V shed 6 bases, J shed 4 bases, and the junction held 5 bases outside the gene matches. In germline, CDR1 is MRHNA, CDR2 SNTAGT.

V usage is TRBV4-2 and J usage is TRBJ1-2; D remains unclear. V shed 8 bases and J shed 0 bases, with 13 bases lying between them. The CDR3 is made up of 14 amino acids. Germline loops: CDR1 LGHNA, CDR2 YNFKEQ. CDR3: CASVDSIANYGYTF. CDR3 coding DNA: TGTGCCAGCGTAGACTCCATCGCTAACTATGGCTACACCTTC.

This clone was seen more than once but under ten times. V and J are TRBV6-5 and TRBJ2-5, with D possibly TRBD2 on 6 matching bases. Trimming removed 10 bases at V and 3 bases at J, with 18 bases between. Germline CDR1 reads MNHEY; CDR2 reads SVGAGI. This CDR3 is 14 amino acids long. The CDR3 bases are TGTGCCACAGAGACTAGGATGGGGGAAGAGACCCAGTACTTC. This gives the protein CATETRMGEETQYF.

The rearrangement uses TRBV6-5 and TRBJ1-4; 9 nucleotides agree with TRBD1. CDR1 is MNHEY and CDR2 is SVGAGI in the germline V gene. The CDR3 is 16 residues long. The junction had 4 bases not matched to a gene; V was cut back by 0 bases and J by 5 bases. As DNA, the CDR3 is TGTGCCAGCAGTTACTCCGCCGGGACAGGGAATGAAAAACTGTTTTTT. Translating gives CASSYSAGTGNEKLFF.

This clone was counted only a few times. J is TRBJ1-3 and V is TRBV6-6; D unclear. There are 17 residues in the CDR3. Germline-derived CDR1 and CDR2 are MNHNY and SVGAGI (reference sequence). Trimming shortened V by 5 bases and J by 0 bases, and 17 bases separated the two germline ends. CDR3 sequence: CASSLSLARSSGNTIYF. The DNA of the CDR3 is TGTGCCAGCAGTCTGTCTCTTGCGAGAAGCTCTGGAAACACCATATATTTT.

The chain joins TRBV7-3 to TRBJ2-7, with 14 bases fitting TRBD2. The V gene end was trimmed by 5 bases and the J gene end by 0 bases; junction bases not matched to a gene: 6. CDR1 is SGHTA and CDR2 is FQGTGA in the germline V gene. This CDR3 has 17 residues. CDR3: CASSQTSGGASSYEQYF. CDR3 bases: TGTGCCAGCAGCCAGACTAGCGGGGGGGCGAGCTCCTACGAGCAGTACTTC.

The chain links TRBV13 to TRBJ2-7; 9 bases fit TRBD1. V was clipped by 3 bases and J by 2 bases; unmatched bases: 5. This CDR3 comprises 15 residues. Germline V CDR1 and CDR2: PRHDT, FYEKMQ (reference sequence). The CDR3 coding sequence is TGTGCCAGCAGCTTTGTCCGACAGGGGGCCTACGAGCAGTACTTC. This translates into CASSFVRQGAYEQYF.

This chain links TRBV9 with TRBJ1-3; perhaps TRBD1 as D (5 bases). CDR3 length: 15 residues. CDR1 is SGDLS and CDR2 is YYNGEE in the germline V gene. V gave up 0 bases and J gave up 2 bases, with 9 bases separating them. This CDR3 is CASSVESGAGNTIYF. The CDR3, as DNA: TGTGCCAGCAGCGTAGAATCGGGGGCTGGAAACACCATATATTTT.

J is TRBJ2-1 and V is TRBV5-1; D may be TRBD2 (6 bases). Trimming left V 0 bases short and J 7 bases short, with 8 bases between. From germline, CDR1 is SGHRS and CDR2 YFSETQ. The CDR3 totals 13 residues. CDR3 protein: CASSLGAGNEQFF. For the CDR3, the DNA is TGCGCCAGCAGCTTGGGGGCGGGGAATGAGCAGTTCTTC.

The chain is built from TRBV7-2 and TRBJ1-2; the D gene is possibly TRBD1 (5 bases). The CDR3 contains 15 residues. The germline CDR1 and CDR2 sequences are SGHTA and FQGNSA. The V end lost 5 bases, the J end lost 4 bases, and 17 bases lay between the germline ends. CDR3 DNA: TGTGCCAGCAGCCTGAATGCAGGGTATAGCTATGGCTACACCTTC. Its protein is CASSLNAGYSYGYTF. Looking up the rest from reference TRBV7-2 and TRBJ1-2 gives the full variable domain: GAGVSQSPSNKVTEKGKDVELRCDPISGHTALYWYRQSLGQGLEFLIYFQGNSAPDKSGLPSDRFSAERTGGSVSTLTIQRTQQEDSAVYLCASSLNAGYSYGYTFGSGTRLTVV.

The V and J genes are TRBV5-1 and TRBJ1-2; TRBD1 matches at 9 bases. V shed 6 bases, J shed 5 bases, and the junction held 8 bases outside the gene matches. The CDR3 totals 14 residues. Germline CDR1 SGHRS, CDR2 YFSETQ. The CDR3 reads CASNPGQGGYGYTF. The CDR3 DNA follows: TGCGCCAGCAACCCGGGACAGGGAGGGTATGGCTACACCTTC.

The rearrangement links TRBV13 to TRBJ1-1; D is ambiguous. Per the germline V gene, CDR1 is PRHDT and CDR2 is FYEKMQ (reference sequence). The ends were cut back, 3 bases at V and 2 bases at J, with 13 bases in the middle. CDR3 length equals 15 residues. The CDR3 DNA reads TGTGCCAGCAGCTTGCAAGAGTGGACTAACACTGAAGCTTTCTTT. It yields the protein CASSLQEWTNTEAFF. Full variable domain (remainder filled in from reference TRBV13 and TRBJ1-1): AAGVIQSPRHLIKEKRETATLKCYPIPRHDTVYWYQQGPGQDPQFLISFYEKMQSDKGSIPDRFSAQQFSDYHSELNMSSLELGDSALYFCASSLQEWTNTEAFFGQGTRLTVV.

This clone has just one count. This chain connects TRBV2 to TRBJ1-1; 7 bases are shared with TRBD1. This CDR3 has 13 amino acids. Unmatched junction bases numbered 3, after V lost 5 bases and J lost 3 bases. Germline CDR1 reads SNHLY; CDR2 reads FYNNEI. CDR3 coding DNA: TGTGCCAGCAGTTCCACAGGGGACACTGAAGCTTTCTTT. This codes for CASSSTGDTEAFF. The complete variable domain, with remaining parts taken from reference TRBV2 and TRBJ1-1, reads EPEVTQTPSHQVTQMGQEVILRCVPISNHLYFYWYRQILGQKVEFLVSFYNNEISEKSEIFDDQFSVERPDGSNFTLKIRSTKLEDSAMYFCASSSTGDTEAFFGQGTRLTVV.

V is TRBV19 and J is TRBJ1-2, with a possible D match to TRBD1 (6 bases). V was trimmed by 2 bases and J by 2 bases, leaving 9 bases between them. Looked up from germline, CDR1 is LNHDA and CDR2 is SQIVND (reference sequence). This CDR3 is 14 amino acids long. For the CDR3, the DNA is TGTGCCAGTAGTATATCAGGGGCGAACTATGGCTACACCTTC. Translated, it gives CASSISGANYGYTF.

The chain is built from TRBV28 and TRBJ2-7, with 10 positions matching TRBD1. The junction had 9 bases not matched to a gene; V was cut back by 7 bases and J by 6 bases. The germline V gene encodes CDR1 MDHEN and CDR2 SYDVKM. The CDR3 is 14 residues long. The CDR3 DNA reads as TGTGCCAGCATTGTGGGACAGGGGTCCGGCGAGCAGTACTTC. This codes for CASIVGQGSGEQYF.

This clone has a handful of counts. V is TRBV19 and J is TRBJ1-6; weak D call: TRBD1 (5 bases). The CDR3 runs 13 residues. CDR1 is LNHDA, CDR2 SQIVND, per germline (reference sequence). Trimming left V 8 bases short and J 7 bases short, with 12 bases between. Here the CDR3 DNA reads TGTGCCAGTGGGGCAGCGAAGAATTCACCCCTCCACTTT. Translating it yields CASGAAKNSPLHF.

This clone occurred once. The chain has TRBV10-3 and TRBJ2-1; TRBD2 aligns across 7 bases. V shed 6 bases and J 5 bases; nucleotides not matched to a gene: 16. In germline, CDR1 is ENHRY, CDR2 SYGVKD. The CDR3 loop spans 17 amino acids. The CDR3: CAIRVSSRSGENNEQFF. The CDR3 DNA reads TGTGCCATCAGGGTCTCTTCTCGAAGCGGGGAAAACAATGAGCAGTTCTTC.

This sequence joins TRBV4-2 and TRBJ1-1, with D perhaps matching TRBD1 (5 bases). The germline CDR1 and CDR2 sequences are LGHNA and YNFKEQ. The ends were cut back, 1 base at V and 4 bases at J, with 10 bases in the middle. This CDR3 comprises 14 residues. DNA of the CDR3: TGTGCCAGCAGCCAAGGGGGGGTAGGCACTGAAGCTTTCTTT. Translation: CASSQGGVGTEAFF.

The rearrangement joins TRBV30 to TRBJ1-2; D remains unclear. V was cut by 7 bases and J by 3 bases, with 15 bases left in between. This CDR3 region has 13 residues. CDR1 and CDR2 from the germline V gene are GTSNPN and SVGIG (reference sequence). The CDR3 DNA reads TGTGCCTCCGTTGGGCAGATACACTATGGCTACACCTTC. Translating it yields CASVGQIHYGYTF. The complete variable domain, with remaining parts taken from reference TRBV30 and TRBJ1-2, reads SQTIHQWPATLVQPVGSPLSLECTVEGTSNPNLYWYRQAAGRGLQLLFYSVGIGQISSEVPQNLSASRPQDRQFILSSKKLLLSDSGFYLCASVGQIHYGYTFGSGTRLTVV.

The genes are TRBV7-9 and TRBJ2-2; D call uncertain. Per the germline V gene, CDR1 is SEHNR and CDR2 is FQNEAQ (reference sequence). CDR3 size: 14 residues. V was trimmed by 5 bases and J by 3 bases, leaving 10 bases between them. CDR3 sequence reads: CASSPDTYTGELFF. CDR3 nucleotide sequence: TGTGCCAGCAGCCCCGACACTTACACCGGGGAGCTGTTTTTT. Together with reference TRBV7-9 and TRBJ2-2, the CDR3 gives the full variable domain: DTGVSQNPRHKITKRGQNVTFRCDPISEHNRLYWYRQTLGQGPEFLTYFQNEAQLEKSRLLSDRFSAERPKGSFSTLEIQRTEQGDSAMYLCASSPDTYTGELFFGEGSRLTVL.